This T cell receptor (beta chain) was sequenced for a study of OX40 agonist ivuxolimab in advanced cancers. Points on this clone: What it recognizes is unknown.

Study conclusions and caveats: Partial responders at 0.1-3.0 mg/kg had among the lowest clonal expansion.

V shed 5 bases and J 8 bases; nucleotides not matched to a gene: 6. The V gene's germline CDR1 is MDHEN and CDR2 SYDVKM. The CDR3 loop spans 13 amino acids. This table comes from immunoSEQ multiplex PCR, and its TCRdb copy is limited to in-frame clones, with some not included. The table shows over 20,000 clones, with 75% to 80% occurring only once. This chain joins TRBV28 and TRBJ1-2, with 9 bases lining up with TRBD1. This receptor was taken from an adult with an advanced solid tumor such as melanoma, head and neck, liver or kidney cancer. The starting material was CD4+ or CD8+ T cells sorted from blood, obtained in a trial of the OX40 agonist ivuxolimab. The CDR3 DNA is TGTGCCAGCAGTCCTACAGGGGGCGAGGGCTACACCTTC. The encoded protein is CASSPTGGEGYTF.